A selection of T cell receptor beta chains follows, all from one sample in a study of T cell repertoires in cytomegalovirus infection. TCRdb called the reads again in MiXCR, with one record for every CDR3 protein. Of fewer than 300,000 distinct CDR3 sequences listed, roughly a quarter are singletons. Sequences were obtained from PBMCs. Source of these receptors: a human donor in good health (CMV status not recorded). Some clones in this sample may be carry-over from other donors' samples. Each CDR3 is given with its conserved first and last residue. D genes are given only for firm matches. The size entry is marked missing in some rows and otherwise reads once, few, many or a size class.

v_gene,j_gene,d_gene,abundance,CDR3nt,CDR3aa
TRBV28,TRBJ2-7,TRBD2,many,TGTGCCAGCAGTTTTGGAGTAGCGGGAGGCCTCTCCTACGAGCAGTACTTC,CASSFGVAGGLSYEQYF
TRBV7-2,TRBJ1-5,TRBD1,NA,TGTGCCAGCAGCTTAGGTCGCAGGGGGACCATCGGTAATCAGCCCCAGCATTTT,CASSLGRRGTIGNQPQHF
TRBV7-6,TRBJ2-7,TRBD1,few,TGTGCCAGCAGCGCACCGGGACAGGGGTCTGGCGAGCAGTACTTC,CASSAPGQGSGEQYF
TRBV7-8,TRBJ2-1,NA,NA,TGTGCCAGCAGCTTTAGCGCGGGACGGGGGGCAGGGGCCTATTACAATGAGCAGTTCTTC,CASSFSAGRGAGAYYNEQFF
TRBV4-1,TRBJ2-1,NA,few,TGCGCCAGCAGCCTTACCGGGACGGGTAGGGTGAATGAGCAGTTCTTC,CASSLTGTGRVNEQFF
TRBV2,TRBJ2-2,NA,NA,TGTGCCAGCAGCTACTGGGAGGCCGGGGAGCTGTTTTTT,CASSYWEAGELFF
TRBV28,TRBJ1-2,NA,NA,TGTGCCAGCAGCCACGTGGGAGGTTTCGGCTACACCTTC,CASSHVGGFGYTF
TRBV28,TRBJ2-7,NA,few,TGTGCCAGCAGCCGGGACGGATTCTCCTACGAGCAGTACTTC,CASSRDGFSYEQYF
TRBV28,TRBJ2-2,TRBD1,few,TGTGCCAGCAGGGGACAGTCAAACACCGGGGAGCTGTTTTTT,CASRGQSNTGELFF
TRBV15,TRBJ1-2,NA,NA,TGTGCCACCAGCAGAGATCATGCACAGAACTATGGCTACACCTTC,CATSRDHAQNYGYTF
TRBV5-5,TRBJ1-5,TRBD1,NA,TGTGCCAGCAGCCCAGGGGACAGGGCTTTTCAGCCCCAGCATTTT,CASSPGDRAFQPQHF
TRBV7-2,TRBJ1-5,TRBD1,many,TGTGCCAGCGCAGCCGACAGGGCTCAGCCCCAGCATTTT,CASAADRAQPQHF
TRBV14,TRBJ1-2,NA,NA,TGTGCCAGCAGCCAAGATTTAAACGGGTTGTACACCTTC,CASSQDLNGLYTF
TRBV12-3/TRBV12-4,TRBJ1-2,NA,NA,TGTGCCAGCAGGACCGCAGACCGAGGTGGCTACACCTTC,CASRTADRGGYTF
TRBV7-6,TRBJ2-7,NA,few,TGTGCCAGCAGCTTAGTTCGGGGAGCTCACGAGCAGTACTTC,CASSLVRGAHEQYF
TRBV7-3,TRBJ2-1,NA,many,TGTGCCAGCAGCTCCGATGGGAACAATGAGCAGTTCTTC,CASSSDGNNEQFF
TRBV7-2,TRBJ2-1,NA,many,TGTGCCAGCAGCTCGGGACCGCACAATGAGCAGTTCTTC,CASSSGPHNEQFF
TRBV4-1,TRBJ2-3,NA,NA,TGCGCCAGCAGCCAAGCCGGGTTAACACCAGATACGCAGTATTTT,CASSQAGLTPDTQYF
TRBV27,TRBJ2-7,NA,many,TGTGCCAGCAGTTTGGCGACAGAGTCTTACGAGCAGTACTTC,CASSLATESYEQYF
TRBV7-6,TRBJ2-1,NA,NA,TGTGCCAGCAGCTTAGCGGCGAAAGGGCCTTACAATGAGCAGTTCTTC,CASSLAAKGPYNEQFF
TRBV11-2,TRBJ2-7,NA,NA,TGTGCCAGCAGCTCCTCGGGAAAATCCTACGAGCAGTACTTC,CASSSSGKSYEQYF
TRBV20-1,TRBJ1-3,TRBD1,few,TGCAGTGCTAGGGACGCCGGGACAGCTTTTTCTGGAAACACCATATATTTT,CSARDAGTAFSGNTIYF
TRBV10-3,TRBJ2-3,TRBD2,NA,TGTGCCATCAGCCCGACTAGCGGCACAGATACGCAGTATTTT,CAISPTSGTDTQYF
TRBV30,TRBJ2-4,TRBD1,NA,TGTGCCTGGAGTTCGGACAGGGGATGGGAAAACATTCAGTACTTC,CAWSSDRGWENIQYF
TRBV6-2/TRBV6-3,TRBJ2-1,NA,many,TGTGCCAGCACCGAGGACAGCACCCCCTACAATGAGCAGTTCTTC,CASTEDSTPYNEQFF
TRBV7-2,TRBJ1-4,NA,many,TGTGCCAGCAGCCCAAGGGTGACGGATGCGTCAACTAATGAAAAACTGTTTTTT,CASSPRVTDASTNEKLFF
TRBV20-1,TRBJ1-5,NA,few,TGCAGTGCTAGAGAGGGGAGAGGAGGAAGCAATCAGCCCCAGCATTTT,CSAREGRGGSNQPQHF
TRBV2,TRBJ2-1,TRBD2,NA,TGTGCCAGCTTGACTAGCGCTTACAATGAGCAGTTCTTC,CASLTSAYNEQFF
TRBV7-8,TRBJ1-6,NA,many,TGTGCCAGCAGCTTATTAGGGAGACGGTTAAATTCACCCCTCCACTTT,CASSLLGRRLNSPLHF
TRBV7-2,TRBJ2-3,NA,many,TGTGCCAGCAGCTCACCCGGACTGATCAGCACAGATACGCAGTATTTT,CASSSPGLISTDTQYF
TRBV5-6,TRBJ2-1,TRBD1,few,TGTGCCAGCAGCACGCGACAGGGCCAGCAGTTCTTC,CASSTRQGQQFF
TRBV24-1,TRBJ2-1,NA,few,TGTGCCACCAGTGTACTTGGTGAGCAGTTCTTC,CATSVLGEQFF
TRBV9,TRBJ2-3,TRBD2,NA,TGTGCCAGCAGCGCCCTAGCGGGGTTATGGGATACGCAGTATTTT,CASSALAGLWDTQYF
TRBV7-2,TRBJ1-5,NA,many,TGTGCCAGCAGCTGGGGGAGCAATCAGCCCCAGCATTTT,CASSWGSNQPQHF
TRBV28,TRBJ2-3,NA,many,TGTGCCACCAGCGGAAGTCTCCCCACAGATACGCAGTATTTT,CATSGSLPTDTQYF
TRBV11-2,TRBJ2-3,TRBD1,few,TGTGCCAGCAGCTTAAGGGGGCGGGATACGCAGTATTTT,CASSLRGRDTQYF
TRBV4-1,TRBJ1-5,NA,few,TGCGCCAGCAGCCAAGATCAAACAGGACACTCGGGACAGCCCCAGCATTTT,CASSQDQTGHSGQPQHF
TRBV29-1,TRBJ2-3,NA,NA,TGCAGCGTTGAAGGTGCCGGGAGCCTTAGCACAGATACGCAGTATTTT,CSVEGAGSLSTDTQYF
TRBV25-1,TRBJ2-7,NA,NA,TGTGCCAGCAGTGAGGGCGGCTCCTACGAGCAGTACTTC,CASSEGGSYEQYF
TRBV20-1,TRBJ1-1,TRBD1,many,TGCAGTGCTCCGCGTGCCGGGACAGGAAGGACTGAAGCTTTCTTT,CSAPRAGTGRTEAFF
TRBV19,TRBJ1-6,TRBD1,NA,TGTGCCAGTAGTATTCAACAGGGGCTCTCACCCCTCCACTTT,CASSIQQGLSPLHF